The clone carrying this T cell receptor (beta chain) was counted between two and nine times. Its specificity is not known. What was sequenced were expressed TCRB transcripts, since all of the isolated RNA had been reverse transcribed. Assay used: immunoSEQ multiplex PCR; TCRdb lists only in-frame clones, some missing. The repertoire has some 230,000 clones, roughly 9.6% of them found once; the top ten carry around 0.037%. This specimen comes from a study of beta chain features in type 1 diabetes. Trimming shortened V by 9 bases and J by 3 bases, and 7 bases separated the two germline ends. Germline V gene lookup returns CDR1 SNHLY and CDR2 FYNNEI. CDR3 length: 11 residues. Study-level findings and limits: Sequencing used cDNA, and cells with high TCR expression could therefore be over-represented. Any role of HLA type in TCRB rearrangement remained unresolved here.

The chain couples TRBV2 to TRBJ2-3; no clear D. This TCR was recovered from a woman between 18 and 30 years old in good health. Specimen: naive CD4+ T cells from blood. CDR3 sequence (DNA): TGTGCCAGTTTGAGGACAGATACGCAGTATTTT. Translating it yields CASLRTDTQYF.